These T cell receptor beta chains were read from a single sample in a study of cytomegalovirus exposure and HLA in healthy donors. TCRdb's copy holds only in-frame clones and misses some; the assay was immunoSEQ multiplex PCR. The table includes some 95,000 clones, less than 80% detected once. Sequenced material: PBMCs. Every receptor here comes from a woman aged 35 to 49 in good health and CMV-seropositive. Both conserved end residues are part of each CDR3. D genes are given only for firm matches. Not every row has a clone size; where given, it reads once, few, many or a size class.

D gene,clone size,J gene,V gene,CDR3 DNA,CDR3 protein
TRBD2,-,TRBJ2-2,TRBV27,TGTGCCAGCAGTTTATGGGGCGGGAGGGCCGATGGCGGGGAGCTGTTTTTT,CASSLWGGRADGGELFF
TRBD2,-,TRBJ2-3,TRBV10-3,TGTGCCATCAGTCGGGTAGCGGGAGGGTGGGATACGCAGTATTTT,CAISRVAGGWDTQYF
-,-,TRBJ2-2,TRBV5-4,TGTGCCAGCAGCTTTAGCGGAGGGGCCACCGGGGAGCTGTTTTTT,CASSFSGGATGELFF
-,-,TRBJ1-2,TRBV14,TGTGCCAGCAGCCAAGATCGATGGGGAGCGTCTAGGGGCTACACCTTC,CASSQDRWGASRGYTF
TRBD1,-,TRBJ2-2,TRBV27,TGTGCCAGCAGTTTTCAGGGGGCAGAGGTGAACACCGGGGAGCTGTTTTTT,CASSFQGAEVNTGELFF
TRBD2,few,TRBJ2-2,TRBV11-3,TGTGCCAGCAGATTACTAGCGGAAAACACCGGGGAGCTGTTTTTT,CASRLLAENTGELFF
TRBD1,-,TRBJ1-1,TRBV28,TGTGCCAGCAGTCCGCCGGACAGGATGATCATGAACACTGAAGCTTTCTTT,CASSPPDRMIMNTEAFF
-,-,TRBJ1-5,TRBV5-6,TGTGCCAGCAGCTTGGGCAGTATCAATCAGCCCCAGCATTTT,CASSLGSINQPQHF
-,-,TRBJ2-3,TRBV7-8,TGTGCCAGCAGCTTTGCTGGGTCAGGTCAAAGGTATTTT,CASSFAGSGQRYF
-,-,TRBJ1-1,TRBV5-6,TGTGCCAGCAGCTTGGGGTTTGGGGCAGGGCGAAAGAACACTGAAGCTTTCTTT,CASSLGFGAGRKNTEAFF
-,-,TRBJ2-7,TRBV5-6,TGTGCCAGCAGCTTAAGCGCCGAGCAGTACTTC,CASSLSAEQYF
-,-,TRBJ2-3,TRBV7-3,TGTGCCAGCAGCTTAACGGTGAGCCCAGATACGCAGTATTTT,CASSLTVSPDTQYF
-,-,TRBJ2-7,TRBV18,TGTGCCAGCTCACTAGGAGGGGTTAACGAGCAGTACTTC,CASSLGGVNEQYF
TRBD2,once,TRBJ2-1,TRBV6-1,TGTGCCAGCGAGCTAGCGGGAGTGGGCCACAATGAGCAGTTCTTC,CASELAGVGHNEQFF
TRBD2,-,TRBJ2-2,TRBV7-3,TGTGCCAGCAGCCCCCATAGCGGGAGGGCCGCCGGGGAGCTGTTTTTT,CASSPHSGRAAGELFF
-,-,TRBJ1-4,TRBV19,TGTGCCAGTAGTGGCCAGGGGCGTGGATCTAATGAAAAACTGTTTTTT,CASSGQGRGSNEKLFF
TRBD1,-,TRBJ1-3,TRBV15,TGTTCCACCAGCCCGGACAGGGGGAGAGGAAACACCATATATTTT,CSTSPDRGRGNTIYF
-,few,TRBJ2-3,TRBV5-1,TGCGCCAGCAGCGCGCTTGGTGTGGTAGGCACAGATACGCAGTATTTT,CASSALGVVGTDTQYF